The T cell receptor beta chain under discussion was sequenced for a study of cytomegalovirus exposure and HLA in healthy donors. Study-level information: Earlier work reported 100 million to 130 million unique TCR beta sequences from about 180 million T cells.

Worth noting for this clone: The antigen remains undetermined.

Germline values: CDR1 SGHDT, CDR2 YYEEEE. The CDR3 has 13 amino acids. Trimming pared 0 bases from V and 2 bases from J, leaving 6 bases between. Points from the study as a whole: Fewer N-insertions than the roughly 600-donor mean were reportedly shown by an Asian-associated ancestry cluster in a later analysis.

The PCR employed 60 Vbeta primers together with 13 Jbeta primers. TCRdb keeps only in-frame clones here, not all; method: immunoSEQ multiplex PCR. The sample has around 180,000 clones; 70% to 85% are singletons. Likely unrecorded immune exposures existed in these nominally healthy donors. The V call is TRBV5-6, the J call TRBJ2-7; D is uncertain. The sequence came from a middle-aged woman in good health and CMV-seronegative. The specimen sequenced was PBMCs. DNA of the CDR3: TGTGCCAGCAGCTTGGAACAGACCTACGAGCAGTACTTC. It yields the protein CASSLEQTYEQYF.